The clone carrying this T cell receptor (beta chain) has a handful of counts. Germline V gives CDR1 KGHDR, CDR2 SFDVKD. The length of the CDR3 is 17 residues. Losses at the gene ends were 2 bases for V and 5 bases for J; bases not matched to a gene: 7. Assay used: immunoSEQ multiplex PCR; TCRdb lists only in-frame clones, some missing. The table includes 90,000 to 150,000 clones, roughly 84% detected once. The data originate from a study of blood T cell repertoires in COVID-19. The sequence derives from a man between 60 and 70 years old with acute or convalescent COVID-19. This chain joins TRBV24-1 and TRBJ2-1, with 11 bases identical to TRBD1. Sequencing used peripheral blood. The CDR3 DNA is TGTGCCACCAGTGATTCTCCCGGGACAGGGGGAGACAATGAGCAGTTCTTC. Its translation: CATSDSPGTGGDNEQFF.